Listed below are T cell receptor beta chains from one sample, sequenced in a study of shared clonotypes between healthy human individuals. Only in-frame clones appear in the TCRdb table, and some are missing; sequencing was by immunoSEQ multiplex PCR. The sample records around 600,000 clones, roughly 98% being singletons. The material sequenced was naive CD8+ T cells sorted from blood. The receptor source for this set is a man aged 25-45 years in good health. Both conserved end residues are part of each CDR3.

length	V	J	CDR3
15	TRBV7-6	TRBJ2-1	CASSSDSLLFNEQFF
12	TRBV29-1	TRBJ2-7	CSVRESTYEQYF
16	TRBV14	TRBJ2-7	CASSQVTTSSSYEQYF
13	TRBV10-1	TRBJ2-3	CASRDRVGDTQYF
17	TRBV27	TRBJ2-5	CASSLSGYLAGQETQYF
14	TRBV27	TRBJ2-3	CASSRLAGQDTQYF
14	TRBV19	TRBJ1-5	CASSLQGIDQPQHF
15	TRBV7-9	TRBJ2-3	CASRHTGTSTDTQYF
15	TRBV9	TRBJ1-2	CASSVSFWGSAGYTF
14	TRBV28	TRBJ2-7	CASSFIGSEYEQYF
11	TRBV9	TRBJ2-4	CASSTPGLVSF
13	TRBV5-5	TRBJ2-1	CASSLRFNNEQFF
16	TRBV6-6	TRBJ2-7	CASSAPPETTQYEQYF